Following are 25 T cell receptor beta chains from one sample sequenced in a study of blood T cell repertoires in COVID-19. Profiling relied on immunoSEQ multiplex PCR, and the TCRdb table lists in-frame clones only, not all of them. Of some 350,000 clones listed, almost 90% were seen once; the top ten hold 6.5%. Input material: peripheral blood. These receptor sequences come from a man younger than 30 with active or convalescent COVID-19.

V is TRBV3-1 (or the pseudogene TRBV3-2) and J is TRBJ1-1; possible D gene TRBD1, 5 bases. Germline lookup yields CDR1 LGHDT and CDR2 YNNKEL (reference sequence). This CDR3 has 15 amino acids. The V end lost 4 bases, the J end lost 6 bases, and 18 bases lay between the germline ends. CDR3: CASSPLWGGAAEAFF. The CDR3 region has the DNA TGTGCCAGCAGCCCTCTGTGGGGAGGGGCTGCTGAAGCTTTCTTT.

This clone was seen more than once but under ten times. V and J are TRBV6-1 and TRBJ1-5; D is undetermined. The CDR3 consists of 13 residues. V gave up 1 base and J gave up 7 bases, with 8 bases separating them. Germline CDR1 MNHNS, CDR2 SASEGT. This CDR3 reads CASSEEHSQPQHF. The CDR3, as DNA: TGTGCCAGCAGTGAAGAACATTCCCAGCCCCAGCATTTT.

This rearrangement joins TRBV30 to TRBJ2-1, with D unclear. V was pared by 1 base and J by 8 bases, with 6 bases between. The length of the CDR3 is 11 residues. Germline V gene sequence: CDR1 GTSNPN, CDR2 SVGIG (reference sequence). This CDR3 reads CAWSEYYEQFF. The CDR3 DNA follows: TGTGCCTGGAGTGAGTACTATGAGCAGTTCTTC.

J is TRBJ1-2 and V is TRBV6-4, with 7 bases lining up with TRBD1. The CDR3 sequence is 16 residues long. The junction had 15 bases not matched to a gene; V was cut back by 6 bases and J by 5 bases. Germline V lookup: CDR1 MRHNA, CDR2 SNTAGT. The CDR3 here is CASSKYRDSEPYGYTF. The CDR3 DNA is TGTGCCAGCAGCAAATACCGGGACAGCGAACCTTATGGCTACACCTTC.

V is TRBV7-2 and J is TRBJ1-5; TRBD1 matches at 9 bases. V was pared by 3 bases and J by 7 bases, with 4 bases of the junction left unmatched. CDR1 and CDR2 from the germline V gene are SGHTA and FQGNSA. CDR3 size: 14 residues. The CDR3 loop is CASSFRDREQPQHF. The CDR3 region has the DNA TGTGCCAGCAGCTTCAGGGACAGGGAACAGCCCCAGCATTTT.

CDR3 nucleotide sequence: TGTGCCAGCAGTTTGGGAACCGGACAGGGGCCCCTAGCCAAAAACATTCAGTACTTC. It translates to CASSLGTGQGPLAKNIQYF. The chain recombines TRBV27 with TRBJ2-4, with 9 bases matching TRBD1. There are 19 residues in the CDR3. Germline V gene data show CDR1 as MNHEY and CDR2 as SMNVEV (reference sequence). Trimming removed 3 bases from V and 0 bases from J; junction bases left unmatched: 12.

The chain employs TRBV4-3 and TRBJ2-7; D perhaps matches TRBD1 (5 bases). The CDR3 is 16 residues long. V was clipped by 0 bases and J by 6 bases, with 18 bases between them. Looked up from germline, CDR1 is LGHNA and CDR2 is YSLEER. The CDR3 region has the DNA TGCGCCAGCAGCCAAGATACGGCAGGGTATACGGTCGAGCAGTACTTC. Protein sequence: CASSQDTAGYTVEQYF.

This clone was seen only once. The genes are TRBV19 and TRBJ1-5, with 7 nucleotides matching TRBD1. The V segment lost 5 bases and the J segment 2 bases; nucleotides outside the gene matches: 6. CDR3 length: 15 amino acids. Germline values: CDR1 LNHDA, CDR2 SQIVND (reference sequence). CDR3 residues: CASSGLGTGNQPQHF. CDR3 DNA sequence: TGTGCCAGTAGTGGGCTAGGGACAGGCAATCAGCCCCAGCATTTT.

The table lists this clone with a count of one. The V and J genes are TRBV4-3 and TRBJ1-1, with D unresolved. The CDR3 totals 14 residues. Trimming took off 0 bases at V and 3 bases at J, with 8 bases between the two ends. Germline CDR1 and CDR2: LGHNA and YSLEER. In nucleotides, the CDR3 is TGCGCCAGCAGCCAAGAACCCGGGGACACTGAAGCTTTCTTT. Protein sequence: CASSQEPGDTEAFF.

The rearrangement uses TRBV9 and TRBJ1-1; 10 nucleotides align to TRBD1. Germline V CDR1 and CDR2: SGDLS, YYNGEE. Trimming cost V 3 bases and J 1 base; bases outside gene matches: 3. The CDR3 contains 15 residues. Here the CDR3 DNA reads TGTGCCAGCAGCGACCGACAGGGGGCGAACACTGAAGCTTTCTTT. This translates into CASSDRQGANTEAFF. Filled out from reference TRBV9 and TRBJ1-1, the complete variable domain reads DSGVTQTPKHLITATGQRVTLRCSPRSGDLSVYWYQQSLDQGLQFLIQYYNGEERAKGNILERFSAQQFPDLHSELNLSSLELGDSALYFCASSDRQGANTEAFFGQGTRLTVV.

The chain combines TRBV6-4 with TRBJ2-7; the match to TRBD2 covers 10 bases. The germline gives CDR1 MRHNA, CDR2 SNTAGT. This CDR3 is built from 16 residues. V was clipped by 2 bases and J by 2 bases; unmatched bases: 6. The CDR3 region has the DNA TGTGCCAGCAGTGACCCGGGACTAGCGAATACCTACGAGCAGTACTTC. Protein sequence: CASSDPGLANTYEQYF.

The J gene is TRBJ1-3, the V gene TRBV7-2; possibly TRBD1 for D (5 bases). Germline loops: CDR1 SGHTA, CDR2 FQGNSA. The CDR3 consists of 17 residues. V gave up 6 bases and J gave up 0 bases, with 18 bases separating them. The chain's CDR3 is CASSRGWEGRSGNTIYF. CDR3 in DNA: TGTGCCAGCAGTCGGGGGTGGGAGGGCCGCTCTGGAAACACCATATATTTT.

The rearrangement uses TRBV3-1 (or the pseudogene TRBV3-2) and TRBJ1-2; TRBD1 aligns across 8 bases. V trimming: 3 bases; J trimming: 8 bases; junction bases outside the gene matches: 5. The CDR3 totals 13 residues. Germline CDR1 reads LGHDT; CDR2 reads YNNKEL (reference sequence). The CDR3 sequence: CASSQGTGRGYTF. In DNA form, the CDR3 reads TGTGCCAGCAGCCAGGGGACAGGAAGGGGCTACACCTTC.

The chain is built from TRBV3-1 (or the pseudogene TRBV3-2) and TRBJ2-3; no clear D gene. CDR3 length: 13 residues. Per the germline V gene, CDR1 is LGHDT and CDR2 is YNNKEL (reference sequence). V was clipped by 4 bases and J by 1 base, with 6 bases between them. The CDR3 nucleotides read TGTGCCAGCAGCCGCCCAGGCACAGATACGCAGTATTTT. Translation gives CASSRPGTDTQYF.

The chain carries TRBV5-8 and TRBJ1-5; 7 bases align to TRBD1. Trimming cost V 1 base and J 6 bases; bases outside gene matches: 4. The CDR3 extends over 14 amino acids. CDR1 SGHTS and CDR2 YDEGEE come from the germline V gene. Here the CDR3 DNA reads TGTGCCAGCAGCTTGTGGGGGACAGCTCAGCCCCAGCATTTT. This encodes CASSLWGTAQPQHF. The full variable domain, completed using reference TRBV5-8 and TRBJ1-5, is EAGVTQSPTHLIKTRGQQATLRCSPISGHTSVYWYQQALGLGLQFLLWYDEGEERNRGNFPPRFSGRQFPNYSSELNVNALELEDSALYLCASSLWGTAQPQHFGDGTRLSIL.

The chain joins TRBV7-2 to TRBJ1-2; 7 positions agree with TRBD1. The length of the CDR3 is 14 residues. V was pared by 5 bases and J by 4 bases, with 7 bases of the junction left unmatched. CDR1 and CDR2 from the germline V gene are SGHTA and FQGNSA. The CDR3 protein is CASSPRDSFYGYTF. The DNA of the CDR3 is TGTGCCAGCAGCCCGCGGGACAGCTTCTATGGCTACACCTTC.

The chain employs TRBV19 and TRBJ1-1, with a tentative D call TRBD1 (6 bases). V was shortened by 5 bases and J by 4 bases, with 14 bases between the two germline ends. The CDR3 extends over 14 amino acids. Germline V gene sequence: CDR1 LNHDA, CDR2 SQIVND (reference sequence). In DNA, the CDR3 is TGTGCCAGTAGTGAACAGGGTGGGGCCACTGAAGCTTTCTTT. This gives the protein CASSEQGGATEAFF.

The chain couples TRBV21-1 to TRBJ2-3; TRBD2 is taken as the D call from the table, unchecked against the DNA. TRBV21-1 is deemed a pseudogene. This CDR3 is 16 amino acids long. The CDR3 spells CASSKANTSGSDTQYF. CDR3 in DNA: TGTGCCAGCAGCAAAGCAAATACTAGCGGATCAGATACGCAGTATTTT.

This clone was recorded once. The chain employs TRBV7-2 and TRBJ2-5; perhaps TRBD1 as D (6 bases). From germline, CDR1 is SGHTA and CDR2 FQGNSA. The CDR3 consists of 15 residues. Trimming took off 0 bases at V and 5 bases at J, with 13 bases between the two ends. CDR3 protein: CASSLALQGWETQYF. CDR3 sequence (DNA): TGTGCCAGCAGCTTAGCGCTACAGGGATGGGAGACCCAGTACTTC. The complete variable domain, with remaining parts taken from reference TRBV7-2 and TRBJ2-5, reads GAGVSQSPSNKVTEKGKDVELRCDPISGHTALYWYRQSLGQGLEFLIYFQGNSAPDKSGLPSDRFSAERTGGSVSTLTIQRTQQEDSAVYLCASSLALQGWETQYFGPGTRLLVL.

This clone was seen only once. The rearrangement joins TRBV12-3 or TRBV12-4 to TRBJ2-2, with D perhaps matching TRBD1 (6 bases). The CDR3 sequence is 12 residues long. Trimming left V 7 bases short and J 7 bases short, with 10 bases between. Here the CDR3 reads CASTTGNGELFF. CDR3 DNA sequence: TGTGCCAGCACCACAGGGAACGGGGAGCTGTTTTTT.

This chain uses TRBV6-5 with TRBJ2-7; TRBD1 aligns across 9 bases. Germline V gives CDR1 MNHEY, CDR2 SVGAGI. The CDR3 extends over 15 amino acids. The trim removed 0 bases at V and 5 bases at J, leaving 5 bases unmatched. The CDR3 DNA reads TGTGCCAGCAGTTACTCAGGGACAGGGTCTGACGAGCAGTACTTC. Residues: CASSYSGTGSDEQYF.

The chain links TRBV19 to TRBJ2-3; 7 bases are a match to TRBD1. The V gene end was trimmed by 6 bases and the J gene end by 4 bases; junction bases not matched to a gene: 13. Germline V gene sequence: CDR1 LNHDA, CDR2 SQIVND (reference sequence). The CDR3 length is 16 residues. CDR3 sequence (DNA): TGTGCCAGTAGGACCATAGGGGGCGAGAGATCAGATACGCAGTATTTT. Its protein product is CASRTIGGERSDTQYF.

This chain connects TRBV18 to TRBJ2-2; the match to TRBD2 covers 7 bases. The CDR3 consists of 16 residues. Germline V lookup: CDR1 KGHSH, CDR2 LQKENI. J lost 1 base, V lost 2 bases, and 4 bases had no gene match. CDR3 nucleotide sequence: TGTGCCAGCTCACCATTACGGGGGGTGAACACCGGGGAGCTGTTTTTT. It is translated as CASSPLRGVNTGELFF.

CDR3 sequence reads: CAISELDRGHIPQETQYF. DNA for the CDR3: TGTGCCATCAGTGAGCTAGACAGGGGGCACATCCCACAAGAGACCCAGTACTTC. The genes are TRBV10-3 and TRBJ2-5; TRBD1 aligns across 10 bases. V was clipped by 2 bases and J by 2 bases; unmatched bases: 11. Germline CDR1 ENHRY, CDR2 SYGVKD. This CDR3 comprises 18 residues.

The chain recombines TRBV12-1 with TRBJ1-4; the D call in the table, TRBD1, was not verified against the DNA. TRBV12-1 is shown as a pseudogene. The length of the CDR3 is 16 residues. The CDR3 DNA reads TGTGCCAGCAGCTTTGAATGGGGGCAGAGTGAATTTATACTGTTTTTT. This encodes CASSFEWGQSEFILFF.